Presented here are 12 T cell receptor beta chains from one specimen sequenced in a study of OX40 agonist ivuxolimab in advanced cancers. The protocol was immunoSEQ multiplex PCR, while the TCRdb copy is restricted to in-frame clones and leaves out a portion. The data hold about 73,000 clones, with 92% observed a single time. The sequences come from CD4+ or CD8+ T cells sorted from blood, collected in a trial of the OX40 agonist ivuxolimab. Receptor source: an adult with an advanced solid tumor such as melanoma, head and neck, liver or kidney cancer.

The rearrangement uses TRBV30 and TRBJ1-2, with D maybe TRBD1 (5 bases). V lost 3 bases to trimming and J lost 1 base, with 18 bases between them. The germline CDR1 and CDR2 sequences are GTSNPN and SVGIG (reference sequence). This CDR3 contains 16 residues. CDR3 sequence reads: CAWSWFRDAINYGYTF. The CDR3 DNA reads as TGTGCCTGGAGCTGGTTCCGGGACGCAATTAACTATGGCTACACCTTC. Using reference TRBV30 and TRBJ1-2 for the parts outside the CDR3, the full variable domain is SQTIHQWPATLVQPVGSPLSLECTVEGTSNPNLYWYRQAAGRGLQLLFYSVGIGQISSEVPQNLSASRPQDRQFILSSKKLLLSDSGFYLCAWSWFRDAINYGYTFGSGTRLTVV.

The chain uses TRBV5-1 and TRBJ2-1, with 9 positions matching TRBD2. V shed 0 bases, J shed 7 bases, and the junction held 8 bases outside the gene matches. Looked up from germline, CDR1 is SGHRS and CDR2 is YFSETQ. The length of the CDR3 is 16 residues. CDR3 DNA: TGCGCCAGCAGCTTGGCGGCGGGGGGGCCATCGAATGAGCAGTTCTTC. Amino acids: CASSLAAGGPSNEQFF.

This rearrangement joins TRBV13 to TRBJ1-2; D is unresolved. CDR1 is PRHDT and CDR2 is FYEKMQ in the germline V gene (reference sequence). The CDR3 has 14 residues. Trimming took 6 bases from V and 5 from J, leaving 16 bases between them. CDR3 sequence reads: CASSYEGQGYGYTF. The CDR3 nucleotides read TGTGCCAGCAGTTACGAGGGCCAAGGGTATGGCTACACCTTC.

The V and J genes are TRBV2 and TRBJ2-1, with 8 bases matching TRBD2. Trimming removed 10 bases from V and 4 bases from J; junction bases left unmatched: 6. Germline loops: CDR1 SNHLY, CDR2 FYNNEI. The CDR3 loop spans 13 amino acids. The CDR3 bases are TGTGCCATTTTCGCGGGGGGATACAATGAGCAGTTCTTC. It codes for CAIFAGGYNEQFF.

The gene calls are TRBV10-3 and TRBJ1-2, with 11 bases fitting TRBD1. CDR3 length: 16 amino acids. The ends lost 2 bases at V and 1 base at J; junction bases unmatched: 3. Germline assignment: CDR1 ENHRY and CDR2 SYGVKD. CDR3: CAISEADRGLNYGYTF. The CDR3 region has the DNA TGTGCCATCAGTGAGGCGGACAGGGGGCTTAACTATGGCTACACCTTC.

The genes are TRBV29-1 and TRBJ2-2; D tentatively fits TRBD1 or TRBD2 (5 bases each). This CDR3 has 11 residues. Trimming shortened V by 7 bases and J by 7 bases, and 10 bases separated the two germline ends. From germline, CDR1 is SQVTM and CDR2 ANQGSEA. The CDR3 spells CSDQRGGELFF. The CDR3 nucleotides read TGCAGCGACCAGAGGGGCGGGGAGCTGTTTTTT.

This chain uses TRBV7-9 with TRBJ2-3; D may be TRBD2 (5 bases). V lost 4 bases and J 2 bases, leaving 16 bases between the germline ends. The germline V gene has CDR1 SEHNR and CDR2 FQNEAQ (reference sequence). This CDR3 comprises 16 residues. CDR3 protein: CASSSSDSRYTDTQYF. DNA for the CDR3: TGTGCCAGCAGCTCCTCGGACTCCCGTTACACAGATACGCAGTATTTT.

CDR3 region: CASSPLVGRNTEAFF. CDR3 DNA sequence: TGTGCCAGCAGTCCTTTGGTGGGCAGAAACACTGAAGCTTTCTTT. V usage is TRBV27 and J usage is TRBJ1-1; D not certain. CDR1 is MNHEY and CDR2 is SMNVEV in the germline V gene (reference sequence). The germline V and J ends were trimmed by 5 bases and 2 bases, with 15 bases remaining between them. This CDR3 comprises 15 residues.

This chain joins TRBV5-6 and TRBJ1-1; TRBD1 is a possible D gene (6 bases). From germline, CDR1 is SGHDT and CDR2 YYEEEE. The CDR3 spans 13 residues. V gave up 0 bases and J gave up 10 bases, with 13 bases separating them. The CDR3 coding sequence is TGTGCCAGCAGCTTGGCCTCCAGGGGAGGAGCTTTCTTT. The encoded protein is CASSLASRGGAFF.

The chain joins TRBV7-9 to TRBJ2-7; D gene ambiguous. Germline-derived CDR1 and CDR2 are SEHNR and FQNEAQ (reference sequence). The CDR3 extends over 15 amino acids. V dropped 5 bases and J dropped 4 bases, with 18 bases sitting between them. The CDR3 loop is CASSPRDTPIYEQYF. CDR3 sequence (DNA): TGTGCCAGCAGCCCGAGAGACACCCCTATTTACGAGCAGTACTTC.

The genes are TRBV2 and TRBJ1-1, with 11 bases matching TRBD1. CDR1 SNHLY and CDR2 FYNNEI come from the germline V gene. The CDR3 length is 14 residues. V shed 6 bases and J 6 bases; nucleotides not matched to a gene: 6. The CDR3 bases are TGTGCCAGCAGGTTAGGACAGGGGGCCCCTGAAGCTTTCTTT. Its protein product is CASRLGQGAPEAFF.

This chain connects TRBV4-1 to TRBJ2-7, with 8 positions matching TRBD1. V lost 2 bases and J lost 0; bases outside the gene matches: 6. The CDR3 length is 16 residues. The V gene's germline CDR1 is MGHRA and CDR2 YSYEKL. CDR3 sequence (DNA): TGCGCCAGCAGCCAACCCGGGACAGGACTCTCCTACGAGCAGTACTTC. It codes for CASSQPGTGLSYEQYF.